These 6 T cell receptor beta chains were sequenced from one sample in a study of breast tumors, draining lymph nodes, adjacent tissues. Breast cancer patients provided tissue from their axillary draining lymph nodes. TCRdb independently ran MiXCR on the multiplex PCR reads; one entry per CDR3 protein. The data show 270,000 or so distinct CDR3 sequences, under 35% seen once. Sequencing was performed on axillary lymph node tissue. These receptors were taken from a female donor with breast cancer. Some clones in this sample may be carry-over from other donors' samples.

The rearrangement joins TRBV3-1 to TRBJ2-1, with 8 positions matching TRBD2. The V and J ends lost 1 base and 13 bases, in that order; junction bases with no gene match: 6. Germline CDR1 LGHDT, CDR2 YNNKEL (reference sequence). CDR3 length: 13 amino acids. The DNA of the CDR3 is TGTGCCAGCAGCCAAGCGGGACTAGGGAACCAGTTCTTC. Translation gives CASSQAGLGNQFF.

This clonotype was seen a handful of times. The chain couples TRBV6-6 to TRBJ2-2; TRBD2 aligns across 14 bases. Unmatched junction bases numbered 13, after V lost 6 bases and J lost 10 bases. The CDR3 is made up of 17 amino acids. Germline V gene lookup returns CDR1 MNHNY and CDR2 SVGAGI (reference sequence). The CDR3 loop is CASRLGTSGRPSEELFF. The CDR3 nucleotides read TGTGCCAGCAGACTTGGGACTAGCGGGAGACCTAGTGAGGAGCTGTTTTTT.

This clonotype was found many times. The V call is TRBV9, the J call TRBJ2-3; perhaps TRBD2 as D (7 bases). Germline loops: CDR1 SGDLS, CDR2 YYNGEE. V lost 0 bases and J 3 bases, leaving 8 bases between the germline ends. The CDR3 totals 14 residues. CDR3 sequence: CASSVEGGTDTQYF. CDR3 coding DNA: TGTGCCAGCAGCGTAGAGGGGGGGACAGATACGCAGTATTTT.

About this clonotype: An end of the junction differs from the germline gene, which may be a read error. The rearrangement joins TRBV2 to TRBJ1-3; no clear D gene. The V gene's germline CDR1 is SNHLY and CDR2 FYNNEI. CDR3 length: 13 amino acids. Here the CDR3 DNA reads TGTGCCAGCGGGGAGCCGGGTGGAGACACCATATATTTT. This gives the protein CASGEPGGDTIYF.

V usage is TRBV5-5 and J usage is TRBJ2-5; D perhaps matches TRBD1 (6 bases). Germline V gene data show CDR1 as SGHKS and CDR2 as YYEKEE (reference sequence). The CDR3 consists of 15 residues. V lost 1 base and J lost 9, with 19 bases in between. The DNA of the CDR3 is TGTGCCAGCAGCTTGCTCCCGGACAGTGGACGGCCCCAGTACTTC. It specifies CASSLLPDSGRPQYF.

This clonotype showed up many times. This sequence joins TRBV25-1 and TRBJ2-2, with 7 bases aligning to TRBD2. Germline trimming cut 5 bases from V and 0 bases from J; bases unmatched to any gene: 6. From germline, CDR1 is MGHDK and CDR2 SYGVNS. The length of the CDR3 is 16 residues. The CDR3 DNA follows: TGTGCCAGCAGTACGAAGGCGGGGGCGAACACCGGGGAGCTGTTTTTT. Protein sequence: CASSTKAGANTGELFF.